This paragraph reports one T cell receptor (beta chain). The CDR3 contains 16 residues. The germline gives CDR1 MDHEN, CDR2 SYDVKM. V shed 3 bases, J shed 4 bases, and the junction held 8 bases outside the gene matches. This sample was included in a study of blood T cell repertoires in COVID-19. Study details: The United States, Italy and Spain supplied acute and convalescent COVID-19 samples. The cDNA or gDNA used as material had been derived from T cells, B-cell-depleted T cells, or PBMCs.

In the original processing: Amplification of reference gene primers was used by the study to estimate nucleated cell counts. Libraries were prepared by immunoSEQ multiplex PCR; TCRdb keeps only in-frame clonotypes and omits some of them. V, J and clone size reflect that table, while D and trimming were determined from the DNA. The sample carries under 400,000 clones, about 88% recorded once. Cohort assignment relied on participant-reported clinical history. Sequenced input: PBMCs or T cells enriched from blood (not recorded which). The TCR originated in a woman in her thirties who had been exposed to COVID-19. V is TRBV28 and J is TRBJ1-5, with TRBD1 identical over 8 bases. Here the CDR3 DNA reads TGTGCCAGCAGTTTTTTCAGGGGGCAGGGGAATCAGCCCCAGCATTTT. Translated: CASSFFRGQGNQPQHF.